This TCR beta chain was documented in a study of technical replicates of blood from a few donors. Libraries were prepared by immunoSEQ multiplex PCR; TCRdb keeps only in-frame clonotypes and omits some of them. The sample carries approximately 81,000 clones, approximately 80% recorded once. The CDR3 covers 16 residues. Germline lookup yields CDR1 SGHKS and CDR2 YYEKEE (reference sequence). V lost 5 bases and J 0 bases, leaving 15 bases between the germline ends. The chain combines TRBV5-5 with TRBJ1-3; unclear D gene. The TCR originated in a human donor in good health. Some clones in this sample may be carry-over from other donors' samples. Specimen: PBMCs. CDR3 nucleotide sequence: TGTGCCAGCAGACCAACCTTGACGGGCTCTGGAAACACCATATATTTT. This encodes CASRPTLTGSGNTIYF.